Shown below are 27 T cell receptor beta chains from a single sample sequenced in a study of blood T cells in healthy people across ages (dated by TCRdb to about 2015). The protocol used for the library was 5' RACE. TCRdb names Illumina HiSeq 2500 as the instrument used. The second PCR ran for about 6 to 11 cycles and used a J-beta primer mix along with a sample-barcoded 5' primer. TCRdb trimmed the raw reads at Q25, called clones with MiXCR and kept productive beta chains. CDR3 protein sequences are deduplicated, and each keeps its most common genes and DNA. The sample includes some 700,000 distinct CDR3 sequences, with about 20% observed a single time. Of the sample, under 25% falls within the top ten clones. The sequencing input was blood. The receptors here all came from an older man in good health.

The genes are TRBV7-6 and TRBJ1-5; TRBD1 aligns across 8 bases. Germline CDR1 and CDR2: SGHVS and FNYEAQ. Trimming at V came to 1 base and at J to 7 bases, leaving 9 bases not matched to a gene. The CDR3 extends over 16 amino acids. The CDR3 region is CASSLGTGGFLQPQHF. Here the CDR3 DNA reads TGTGCCAGCAGCTTAGGTACAGGGGGTTTCCTGCAGCCCCAGCATTTT.

This clonotype was detected a few times. This sequence joins TRBV4-1 and TRBJ2-1, with D possibly matching TRBD2 (6 bases). The CDR3 is 17 amino acids. The germline CDR1 and CDR2 sequences are MGHRA and YSYEKL. V lost 1 base, J lost 3 bases, and 16 bases lay in between. The CDR3 DNA sequence: TGCGCCAGCAGCCAAGGAGGCGGGGTTGCCCGCTACAATGAGCAGTTCTTC. Its translation is CASSQGGGVARYNEQFF.

V is TRBV9 and J is TRBJ2-7, with TRBD1 matching 7 bases. The CDR3 has 14 residues. Germline CDR1 SGDLS, CDR2 YYNGEE. The junction had 8 bases not matched to a gene; V was cut back by 2 bases and J by 6 bases. The CDR3 loop is CASSVSTGAGEQYF. For the CDR3, the DNA is TGTGCCAGCAGCGTTTCAACAGGGGCGGGCGAGCAGTACTTC.

This chain connects TRBV3-1 to TRBJ1-6; no reliable D call. This CDR3 is built from 14 residues. The germline V gene has CDR1 LGHDT and CDR2 YNNKEL (reference sequence). V was shortened by 5 bases and J by 7 bases, with 12 bases between the two germline ends. The CDR3 sequence: CASSGRRGNSPLHF. DNA of the CDR3: TGTGCCAGCAGCGGACGAAGAGGAAATTCACCCCTCCACTTT.

The rearrangement uses TRBV6-5 and TRBJ2-3; possible D gene TRBD1, 6 bases. Between the trimmed V and J ends, which lost 7 bases and 2 bases, there was a span of 13 bases. Per germline, CDR1 MNHEY and CDR2 SVGAGI. The CDR3 loop spans 14 amino acids. The DNA for the CDR3 is TGTGCCAGCAATCCAGGGGAGTCCACAGATACGCAGTATTTT. It yields the protein CASNPGESTDTQYF.

The rearrangement uses TRBV24-1 and TRBJ2-1; TRBD2 matches at 7 bases. The J call is doubtful: the DNA matches TRBJ2-5 better. The CDR3 totals 16 residues. Germline CDR1 and CDR2: KGHDR and SFDVKD. In DNA form, the CDR3 reads TGTGCCACCAGTGATAGCGGGACGGTTGGGGGAGAGACCCAGTACTTC. Translating gives CATSDSGTVGGETQYF.

This clonotype appeared a few times. J is TRBJ2-3 and V is TRBV12-3 or TRBV12-4; 9 positions agree with TRBD1. This CDR3 region has 15 residues. With 5 bases clipped from V and 4 bases from J, the junction kept 7 bases outside the gene matches. The CDR3 is CASSPRTGEADTQYF. The CDR3 nucleotides read TGTGCCAGCAGTCCTCGGACAGGGGAGGCAGATACGCAGTATTTT.

This clonotype has more than one count but fewer than ten. The chain employs TRBV7-2 and TRBJ1-4, with D tentatively TRBD1 (6 bases). Trimming removed 4 bases from V and 0 bases from J, with 15 bases in between. This CDR3 is built from 17 residues. The V gene's germline CDR1 is SGHTA and CDR2 FQGNSA. The chain's CDR3 is CASSWGGVGATNEKLFF. In DNA, the CDR3 is TGTGCCAGCAGCTGGGGGGGCGTGGGGGCAACTAATGAAAAACTGTTTTTT.

This clonotype was counted a few times. The genes are TRBV5-1 and TRBJ2-5, with TRBD2 as a possible D gene (5 bases). Looked up from germline, CDR1 is SGHRS and CDR2 is YFSETQ. V was cut by 3 bases and J by 4 bases, with 13 bases left in between. This CDR3 comprises 14 residues. The CDR3 DNA is TGCGCCAGCAGCTCCACTATCGGGGTAGAGACCCAGTACTTC. Its protein product is CASSSTIGVETQYF.

This clonotype was recorded a few times. The gene calls are TRBV25-1 and TRBJ2-7; 10 nucleotides agree with TRBD1. The CDR3 sequence is 15 residues long. The germline CDR1 and CDR2 sequences are MGHDK and SYGVNS. Trimming at V came to 1 base and at J to 4 bases, leaving 4 bases not matched to a gene. CDR3 amino acids: CASSELRQGAYEQYF. CDR3 in DNA: TGTGCCAGCAGTGAATTAAGACAGGGGGCTTACGAGCAGTACTTC.

This clonotype was observed once. This rearrangement joins TRBV5-1 to TRBJ1-5; tentatively, D is TRBD1 (5 bases). Germline-derived CDR1 and CDR2 are SGHRS and YFSETQ. The V and J ends lost 4 bases and 2 bases respectively, with 10 bases between them. The CDR3 spans 14 residues. The CDR3 protein is CASSTGGRNQPQHF. CDR3 nucleotides: TGCGCCAGCAGCACCGGGGGACGCAATCAGCCCCAGCATTTT.

This clonotype turned up a few times. The V gene is TRBV7-2, the J gene TRBJ2-3; D gene unclear. Per the germline V gene, CDR1 is SGHTA and CDR2 is FQGNSA. V dropped 5 bases and J dropped 2 bases, with 26 bases sitting between them. The CDR3 has 19 residues. CDR3 sequence reads: CASSQSPVLTRKNTDTQYF. CDR3 nucleotides: TGTGCCAGCAGCCAAAGCCCTGTCCTGACTCGTAAAAACACAGATACGCAGTATTTT.

This clonotype was counted between two and nine times. The chain carries TRBV6-2 or TRBV6-3 and TRBJ1-3; D is ambiguous. The CDR3 is 22 residues long. Germline CDR1 and CDR2: MNHEY and SVGEGT. V was shortened by 11 bases and J by 1 base, with 39 bases between the two germline ends. The CDR3 bases are TGTGCCCTAGAGTTGGGTGTCGGATACCGAGCGTCGTTTGGGTTGTCTGGAAACACCATATATTTT. Residues: CALELGVGYRASFGLSGNTIYF.

This clonotype was detected only a few times. This sequence joins TRBV12-3 or TRBV12-4 and TRBJ1-1; possibly TRBD1 for D (5 bases). The CDR3 covers 15 residues. Trimming took 5 bases from V and 4 from J, leaving 17 bases between them. CDR3: CASSTQGWGSTEAFF. The CDR3 region has the DNA TGTGCCAGCAGTACCCAGGGTTGGGGGTCCACTGAAGCTTTCTTT.

This chain uses TRBV20-1 with TRBJ1-6, with 8 bases matching TRBD1. Germline V CDR1 and CDR2: DFQATT, SNEGSKA (reference sequence). The length of the CDR3 is 15 residues. The V and J ends lost 3 bases and 7 bases, in that order; junction bases with no gene match: 8. CDR3 region: CSASPRTGKNSPLHF. Written as DNA, the CDR3 is TGCAGTGCTAGTCCCCGGACAGGGAAAAATTCACCCCTCCACTTT.

Only a few counts were recorded for this clonotype. The rearrangement uses TRBV6-6 and TRBJ1-2, with 10 positions matching TRBD1. V gave up 6 bases and J gave up 3 bases; unmatched junction bases: 7. In germline, CDR1 is MNHNY, CDR2 SVGAGI (reference sequence). This CDR3 has 15 residues. The CDR3 spells CASRPRQGAYYGYTF. DNA for the CDR3: TGTGCCAGCAGACCCAGACAGGGGGCCTACTATGGCTACACCTTC.

This clonotype was seen more than once but under ten times. The chain recombines TRBV20-1 with TRBJ2-7, with D possibly called TRBD1 or TRBD2 (7 bases each). This CDR3 spans 18 amino acids. The V end lost 0 bases, the J end lost 4 bases, and 25 bases lay between the germline ends. Germline V gives CDR1 DFQATT, CDR2 SNEGSKA (reference sequence). CDR3 protein: CSARESGRGGFSGYEQYF. The CDR3 DNA reads as TGCAGTGCTAGAGAAAGCGGCAGGGGGGGTTTTTCCGGGTACGAGCAGTACTTC.

A few counts support this clonotype. The rearrangement uses TRBV5-1 and TRBJ2-1, with 11 bases identical to TRBD2. The CDR3 extends over 17 amino acids. The J segment lost 6 bases and the V segment lost 1 base, leaving 9 bases of the junction unmatched. Germline CDR1 reads SGHRS; CDR2 reads YFSETQ. CDR3 sequence (DNA): TGCGCCAGCAGCTTGCTTACTAGCGGGAGAGGGGTCAATGAGCAGTTCTTC. This encodes CASSLLTSGRGVNEQFF.

As regards this clonotype: It may be a read error: a sequence one base away is much more abundant. This chain joins TRBV20-1 and TRBJ2-1; possibly TRBD2 for D (5 bases). V dropped 7 bases and J dropped 2 bases, with 6 bases sitting between them. This CDR3 is 11 amino acids long. Germline-derived CDR1 and CDR2 are DFQATT and SNEGSKA (reference sequence). Here the CDR3 reads CSGETYNEQFF. CDR3 coding DNA: TGCAGTGGGGAGACCTACAATGAGCAGTTCTTC.

This clonotype was counted a few times. CDR3 sequence: CASSFGRNYYEQYF. The CDR3 DNA is TGTGCCAGCAGCTTCGGACGGAACTACTACGAGCAGTACTTC. This chain connects TRBV9 to TRBJ2-5; D unclear. The J call is uncertain, as TRBJ2-7 better fits the DNA end. CDR1 is SGDLS and CDR2 is YYNGEE in the germline V gene. This CDR3 is 14 amino acids long.

The chain has TRBV11-2 and TRBJ2-5, with D hard to call. Germline V CDR1 and CDR2: SGHAT, FQNNGV. The CDR3 loop spans 14 amino acids. Trimming took off 5 bases at V and 1 base at J, with 11 bases between the two ends. The CDR3 nucleotides read TGTGCCAGCAGCCCCTTGCGAATCCAAGAGACCCAGTACTTC. Protein: CASSPLRIQETQYF.

As to this clonotype: An end of the junction differs from the germline gene, which may be a read error. The chain has TRBV28 and TRBJ1-1; D ambiguous. Germline CDR1 is MDHEN and CDR2 is SYDVKM. The CDR3 has 15 amino acids. This chain's CDR3 is CASSLMIWLNTEAFF. CDR3 nucleotides: TGCGCCAGCAGCCTAATGATATGGCTGAACACTGAAGCTTTCTTT.

The rearrangement uses TRBV20-1 and TRBJ2-5, with a possible D match to TRBD2 (6 bases). CDR3 length: 17 amino acids. CDR1 is DFQATT, CDR2 SNEGSKA, per germline (reference sequence). V dropped 1 base and J dropped 1 base, with 19 bases sitting between them. The CDR3, as DNA: TGCAGTGCTAGAGGCTTTGGAGTAGCGGCGCTCCAAGAGACCCAGTACTTC. It codes for CSARGFGVAALQETQYF.

V usage is TRBV2 and J usage is TRBJ1-2; TRBD1 is a possible D gene (6 bases). Germline V lookup: CDR1 SNHLY, CDR2 FYNNEI. The CDR3 sequence is 13 residues long. V lost 6 bases to trimming and J lost 6 bases, with 14 bases between them. CDR3 sequence reads: CASSAQGLHGYTF. As DNA, the CDR3 is TGTGCCAGCAGCGCACAGGGTCTTCATGGCTACACCTTC. The full variable domain, with the rest looked up from reference TRBV2 and TRBJ1-2, is EPEVTQTPSHQVTQMGQEVILRCVPISNHLYFYWYRQILGQKVEFLVSFYNNEISEKSEIFDDQFSVERPDGSNFTLKIRSTKLEDSAMYFCASSAQGLHGYTFGSGTRLTVV.

V gene TRBV4-2 combines with J gene TRBJ1-2, with TRBD1 as a possible D gene (5 bases). Germline V gene lookup returns CDR1 LGHNA and CDR2 YNFKEQ. Trimming took 3 bases from V and 5 from J, leaving 19 bases between them. The CDR3 has 16 residues. In DNA, the CDR3 is TGTGCCAGCAGCCAGGACCCACAGGAACTCTGGTATGGCTACACCTTC. This gives the protein CASSQDPQELWYGYTF.

The chain links TRBV6-1 to TRBJ2-5; TRBD2 matches 8 bases. Germline loops: CDR1 MNHNS, CDR2 SASEGT. CDR3 length equals 14 residues. V trimming: 2 bases; J trimming: 5 bases; junction bases outside the gene matches: 4. For the CDR3, the DNA is TGTGCCAGCAGTGAACTAGCGGGTCTGGAGACCCAGTACTTC. Its protein is CASSELAGLETQYF.

This clonotype was seen more than once but under ten times. The chain joins TRBV6-5 to TRBJ1-5; 12 bases match TRBD1. With 6 bases clipped from V and 6 bases from J, the junction kept 6 bases outside the gene matches. CDR1 MNHEY and CDR2 SVGAGI come from the germline V gene. The CDR3 covers 15 residues. CDR3 bases: TGTGCCAGCAGGTTGGGACAGGGGGCTAGTCAGCCCCAGCATTTT. Residues: CASRLGQGASQPQHF.